A selection of T cell receptor beta chains follows, all from one sample in a study of blood T cells in healthy people across ages. TCRdb recomputed calls from the 5' RACE reads with MiXCR, one row per CDR3 protein. In the table there are about 1.1 million distinct CDR3 sequences, roughly two fifths of which are singletons. The sequencing sample was made of blood. The receptors were sampled from a young man in good health. The CDR3 runs from the conserved cysteine through the conserved F or W. Each record gives: CDR3 length, V gene, clone size, D gene, J gene, CDR3 protein, CDR3 DNA. A D gene is named only where the DNA matches it firmly. Size is stated for part of the rows, as once, few or many counts, or as a class when the clone is expanded.

>14|TRBV27|few|-|TRBJ2-1
CASSYGGDYNEQFF
TGTGCCAGCAGTTATGGCGGGGACTACAATGAGCAGTTCTTC
>14|TRBV4-3|many|TRBD1|TRBJ1-2
CASSQRQGSEGYTF
TGCGCCAGCAGCCAAAGACAGGGGTCGGAGGGCTACACCTTC
>14|TRBV20-1|-|-|TRBJ2-1
CSAAEGGSYNEQFF
TGCAGTGCCGCCGAGGGGGGGTCCTACAATGAGCAGTTCTTC
>11|TRBV7-2|-|-|TRBJ1-1
CASSLARQTFF
TGTGCCAGCAGCTTAGCGCGACAGACTTTCTTT
>18|TRBV3-1|-|-|TRBJ2-4
CASSRGAGAVLAKNIQYF
TGTGCCAGCAGCCGGGGGGCGGGGGCCGTTTTAGCCAAAAACATTCAGTACTTC
>13|TRBV5-8|-|-|TRBJ2-5
CASRTRTRETQYF
TGTGCCAGCAGGACTAGGACCCGGGAGACCCAGTACTTC
>17|TRBV5-6|few|-|TRBJ2-5
CASSVRWDTKFKETQYF
TGTGCCAGCAGCGTTCGTTGGGACACCAAATTCAAAGAGACCCAGTACTTC
>11|TRBV6-2/TRBV6-3|-|-|TRBJ2-2
CASGHTGELFF
TGTGCCAGCGGCCACACCGGGGAGCTGTTTTTT
>15|TRBV2|-|-|TRBJ2-1
CASRSGGTGYNEQFF
TGTGCCAGCAGGTCAGGCGGAACAGGCTACAATGAGCAGTTCTTC
>14|TRBV27|-|TRBD1|TRBJ1-2
CASSRGQGLYGYTF
TGTGCCAGCAGTCGGGGACAGGGACTCTATGGCTACACCTTC
>12|TRBV20-1|few|TRBD1|TRBJ1-2
CSASLTGYGYTF
TGCAGTGCTAGCTTGACAGGGTATGGCTACACCTTC
>17|TRBV5-4|-|-|TRBJ2-1
CASSLGASCLSYNEQFF
TGTGCCAGCAGCTTGGGGGCTAGCTGCCTCTCCTACAATGAGCAGTTCTTC
>15|TRBV6-5|few|TRBD1|TRBJ1-1
CASSYLGQENTEAFF
TGTGCCAGCAGTTACTTGGGACAGGAGAACACTGAAGCTTTCTTT
>13|TRBV20-1|-|TRBD1|TRBJ2-5
CSAPGTGEKTQYF
TGCAGTGCCCCCGGGACAGGGGAAAAGACCCAGTACTTC
>14|TRBV12-3/TRBV12-4|few|-|TRBJ1-4
CASSPQGGTEKLFF
TGTGCCAGCAGTCCTCAGGGAGGGACTGAAAAACTGTTTTTT
>14|TRBV20-1|-|-|TRBJ2-3
CSASDRGAEDTQYF
TGCAGTGCTAGTGATAGGGGGGCAGAAGATACGCAGTATTTT
>14|TRBV20-1|-|TRBD2|TRBJ2-7
CSASEAGGQETHYF
TGCAGTGCTAGCGAAGCGGGGGGGCAAGAGACCCATTACTTC
>15|TRBV13|-|-|TRBJ1-6
CASSPGGQDNSPLHF
TGTGCCAGCAGCCCGGGGGGGCAAGATAATTCACCCCTCCACTTT
>15|TRBV20-1|-|-|TRBJ1-5
CSARDVDISNQPQHF
TGCAGTGCTAGAGATGTGGACATTAGCAATCAGCCCCAGCATTTT
>14|TRBV12-3/TRBV12-4|few|-|TRBJ1-6
CASSLEAFNSPLHF
TGTGCCAGCAGTTTAGAGGCGTTTAATTCACCCCTCCACTTT
>16|TRBV5-1|few|-|TRBJ2-3
CASSQSQGLPTDTQYF
TGCGCCAGCAGCCAGTCCCAGGGGTTGCCCACAGATACGCAGTATTTT
>14|TRBV5-1|few|-|TRBJ1-2
CASSIEGAANGYTF
TGCGCCAGCAGCATCGAGGGAGCCGCTAATGGCTACACCTTC
>17|TRBV20-1|-|TRBD2|TRBJ2-3
CSAIPSGGAPRTDTQYF
TGCAGTGCTATCCCTAGCGGGGGGGCACCCCGCACAGATACGCAGTATTTT
>15|TRBV4-1|few|-|TRBJ2-5
CASSQRTNVQETQYF
TGCGCCAGCAGCCAACGGACAAACGTCCAAGAGACCCAGTACTTC
>16|TRBV6-5|-|TRBD1|TRBJ1-2
CASSYSPGQGFYGYTF
TGTGCCAGCAGTTACTCCCCGGGACAGGGCTTTTATGGCTACACCTTC
>16|TRBV7-9|-|-|TRBJ2-1
CASSFGEASSYNERFF
TGTGCCAGCAGCTTTGGCGAAGCGAGCTCCTACAATGAGCGGTTCTTC
>17|TRBV7-2|few|TRBD1|TRBJ1-6
CASSQRTGGSYNSPLHF
TGTGCCAGCAGCCAGAGGACAGGTGGATCCTATAATTCACCCCTCCACTTT
>13|TRBV25-1|few|-|TRBJ1-1
CASSDRWNTEAFF
TGTGCCAGCAGTGACAGATGGAACACTGAAGCTTTCTTT
>15|TRBV7-3|many|-|TRBJ2-5
CASSLGQGYQETQYF
TGTGCCAGCAGCTTAGGGCAAGGGTACCAAGAGACCCAGTACTTC
>15|TRBV5-1|-|-|TRBJ2-5
CASSFSRTTQETQYF
TGCGCCAGCAGCTTTAGCAGGACCACCCAAGAGACCCAGTACTTC
>15|TRBV10-3|-|-|TRBJ2-5
CAISEATDQRETQYF
TGTGCCATCAGTGAGGCGACAGATCAAAGGGAGACCCAGTACTTC
>18|TRBV7-9|-|-|TRBJ2-4
CASSLTGGGTLAKNIQYF
TGTGCCAGCAGCTTAACGGGGGGCGGAACCTTAGCCAAAAACATTCAGTACTTC
>14|TRBV3-1|-|TRBD1|TRBJ2-2
CASSQQGATGELFF
TGTGCCAGCAGCCAACAGGGGGCAACCGGGGAGCTGTTTTTT
>17|TRBV7-2|-|TRBD2|TRBJ2-2
CASSPRAGGPRTGELFF
TGTGCCAGCAGCCCTCGAGCGGGGGGGCCGCGAACCGGGGAGCTGTTTTTT
>13|TRBV12-3/TRBV12-4|-|-|TRBJ1-5
CASSQGGFQPQHF
TGTGCCAGCAGTCAGGGAGGGTTTCAGCCCCAGCATTTT
>17|TRBV11-3|few|TRBD2|TRBJ2-1
CASSLMGGGTSYNEQFF
TGTGCCAGCAGCTTAATGGGCGGGGGGACCTCCTACAATGAGCAGTTCTTC
>15|TRBV7-3|-|TRBD1|TRBJ1-6
CASSSTGAPNSPLHF
TGTGCCAGCAGCTCGACAGGGGCTCCAAATTCACCCCTCCACTTT
>13|TRBV6-2/TRBV6-3|many|-|TRBJ2-3
CASKTDGSDTQYF
TGTGCCAGCAAGACAGACGGTTCCGATACGCAGTATTTT
>15|TRBV10-3|-|TRBD2|TRBJ2-1
CAISGTSGAYNEQFF
TGTGCCATCAGCGGGACTAGCGGGGCGTACAATGAGCAGTTCTTC
>12|TRBV5-6|once|-|TRBJ2-1
CASSAYGFELFF
TGTGCCAGCAGCGCTTATGGTTTTGAGCTGTTCTTC
>13|TRBV29-1|few|-|TRBJ1-1
CSVEAVMNTEAFF
TGCAGCGTTGAGGCAGTCATGAACACTGAAGCTTTCTTT
>17|TRBV6-6|-|-|TRBJ2-3
CASSYSTAGWGTDTQYF
TGTGCCAGCAGTTACTCGACTGCAGGGTGGGGCACAGATACGCAGTATTTT
>19|TRBV28|-|TRBD2|TRBJ2-6
CASTPSLAGGSHGANVLTF
TGTGCCAGCACCCCGTCCCTAGCGGGGGGTAGTCATGGGGCCAACGTCCTGACTTTC
>15|TRBV6-5|-|TRBD1|TRBJ2-5
CASRTTGANQETQYF
TGTGCCAGCAGGACGACAGGGGCCAACCAAGAGACCCAGTACTTC
>12|TRBV21-1|-|-|TRBJ1-2
CASSLRPRGYTF
TGTGCCAGCAGCCTTCGACCCCGAGGCTACACCTTC
>15|TRBV29-1|-|TRBD1|TRBJ1-2
CSVEAPGQGAKGYTF
TGCAGCGTTGAAGCTCCGGGACAGGGGGCGAAGGGCTACACCTTC
>12|TRBV7-2|few|-|TRBJ2-3
CASSSAGDTQYF
TGTGCCAGCAGCTCGGCTGGAGATACGCAGTATTTT
>14|TRBV12-3/TRBV12-4|-|-|TRBJ2-2
CASTAPTNTGELFF
TGTGCCAGCACAGCCCCAACGAACACCGGGGAGCTGTTTTTT
>18|TRBV5-8|-|TRBD1|TRBJ1-2
CASRMTSAVRGLIYGYTF
TGTGCCAGCAGAATGACCTCAGCCGTCAGGGGGCTTATCTATGGCTACACCTTC
>13|TRBV12-3/TRBV12-4|-|TRBD1|TRBJ1-1
CAISQGAGAEAFF
TGTGCCATCAGCCAGGGGGCCGGGGCTGAAGCTTTCTTT
>12|TRBV20-1|-|-|TRBJ2-7
CSARGDHSEQYF
TGCAGTGCTAGAGGCGACCACTCCGAGCAGTACTTC
>11|TRBV5-1|few|-|TRBJ2-5
CASRNEETQYF
TGCGCCAGCAGAAATGAAGAGACCCAGTACTTC
>15|TRBV21-1|many|-|TRBJ1-2
CASSQKEGVRYGYTF
TGTGCCAGCAGCCAAAAGGAGGGAGTGCGGTATGGCTACACCTTC
>16|TRBV20-1|-|TRBD1|TRBJ1-3
CSATNGQGPPGNTIYF
TGCAGTGCTACGAATGGACAGGGCCCACCTGGAAACACCATATATTTT
>13|TRBV27|-|-|TRBJ2-1
CASSVFPRDEQFF
TGTGCCAGCAGTGTATTCCCTAGAGATGAGCAGTTCTTC
>13|TRBV6-2/TRBV6-3|-|-|TRBJ2-1
CASSLARFNEQFF
TGTGCCAGCAGCCTCGCCCGCTTTAATGAGCAGTTCTTC
>15|TRBV12-3/TRBV12-4|-|-|TRBJ1-3
CASSLAVSSGNTIYF
TGTGCCAGCAGTTTAGCGGTCAGCTCTGGAAACACCATATATTTT